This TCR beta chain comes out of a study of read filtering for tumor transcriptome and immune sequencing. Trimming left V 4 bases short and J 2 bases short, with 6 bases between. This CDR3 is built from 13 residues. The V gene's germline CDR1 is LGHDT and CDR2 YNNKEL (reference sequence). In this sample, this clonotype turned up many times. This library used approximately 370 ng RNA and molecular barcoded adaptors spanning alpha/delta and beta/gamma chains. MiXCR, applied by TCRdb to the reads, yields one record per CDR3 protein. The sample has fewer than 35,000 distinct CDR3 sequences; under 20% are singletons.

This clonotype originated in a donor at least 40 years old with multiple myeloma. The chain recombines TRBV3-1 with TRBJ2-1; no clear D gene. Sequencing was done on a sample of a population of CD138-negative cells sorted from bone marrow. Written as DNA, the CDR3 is TGTGCCAGCAGCCCAAGGACCTACAATGAGCAGTTCTTC. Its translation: CASSPRTYNEQFF.